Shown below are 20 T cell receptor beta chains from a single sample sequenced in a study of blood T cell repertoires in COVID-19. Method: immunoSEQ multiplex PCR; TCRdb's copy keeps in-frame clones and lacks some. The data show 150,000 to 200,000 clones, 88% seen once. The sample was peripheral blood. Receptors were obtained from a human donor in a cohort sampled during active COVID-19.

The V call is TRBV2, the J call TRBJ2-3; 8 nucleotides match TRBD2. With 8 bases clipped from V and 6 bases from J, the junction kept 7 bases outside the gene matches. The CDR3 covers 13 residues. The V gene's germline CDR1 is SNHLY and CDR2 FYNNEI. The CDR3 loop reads CASLAGPGDTQYF. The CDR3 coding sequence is TGTGCCAGCTTAGCGGGGCCAGGGGATACGCAGTATTTT.

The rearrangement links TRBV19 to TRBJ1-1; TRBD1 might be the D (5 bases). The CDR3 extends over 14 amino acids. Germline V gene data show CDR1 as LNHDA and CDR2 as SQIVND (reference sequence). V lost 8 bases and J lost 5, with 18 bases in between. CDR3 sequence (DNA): TGTGCCAGTTCATGGTGGAAGGGGAGGACTGAAGCTTTCTTT. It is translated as CASSWWKGRTEAFF.

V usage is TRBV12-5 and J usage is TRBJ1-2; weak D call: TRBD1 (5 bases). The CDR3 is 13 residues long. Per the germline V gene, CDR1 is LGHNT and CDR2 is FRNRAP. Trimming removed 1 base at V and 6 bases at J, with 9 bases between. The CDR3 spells CASGLAGLDGYTF. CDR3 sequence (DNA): TGTGCTAGTGGTTTGGCAGGGCTCGATGGCTACACCTTC. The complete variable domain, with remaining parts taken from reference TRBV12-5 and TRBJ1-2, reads DARVTQTPRHKVTEMGQEVTMRCQPILGHNTVFWYRQTMMQGLELLAYFRNRAPLDDSGMPKDRFSAEMPDATLATLKIQPSEPRDSAVYFCASGLAGLDGYTFGSGTRLTVV.

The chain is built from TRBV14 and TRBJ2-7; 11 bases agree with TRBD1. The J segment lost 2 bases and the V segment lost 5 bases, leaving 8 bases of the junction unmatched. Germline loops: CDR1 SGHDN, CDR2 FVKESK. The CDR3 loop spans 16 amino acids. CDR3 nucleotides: TGTGCCAGCAGCGCGGACAGGGGGCGAGAGGCCTACGAGCAGTACTTC. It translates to CASSADRGREAYEQYF.

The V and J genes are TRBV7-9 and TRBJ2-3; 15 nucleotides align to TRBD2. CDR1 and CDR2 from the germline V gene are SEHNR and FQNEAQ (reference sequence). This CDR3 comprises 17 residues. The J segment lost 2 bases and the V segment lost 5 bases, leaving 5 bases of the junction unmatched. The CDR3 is CASSPGTSGGFTDTQYF. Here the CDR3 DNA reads TGTGCCAGCAGCCCCGGGACTAGCGGGGGGTTCACAGATACGCAGTATTTT.

The CDR3 bases are TGCAGCGCTGACAGGGGTGGAGAGACCCAGTACTTC. It codes for CSADRGGETQYF. This chain connects TRBV29-1 to TRBJ2-5; the match to TRBD1 covers 8 bases. V lost 7 bases to trimming and J lost 4 bases; unmatched junction nucleotides: 5. CDR3 length equals 12 residues. CDR1 SQVTM and CDR2 ANQGSEA come from the germline V gene.

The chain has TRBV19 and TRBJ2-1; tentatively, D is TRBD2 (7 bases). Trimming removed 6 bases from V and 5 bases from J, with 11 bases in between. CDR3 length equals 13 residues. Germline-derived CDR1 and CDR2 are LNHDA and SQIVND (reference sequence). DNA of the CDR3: TGTGCCAGTAGGGGGGGGGCGGACAATGAGCAGTTCTTC. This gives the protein CASRGGADNEQFF.

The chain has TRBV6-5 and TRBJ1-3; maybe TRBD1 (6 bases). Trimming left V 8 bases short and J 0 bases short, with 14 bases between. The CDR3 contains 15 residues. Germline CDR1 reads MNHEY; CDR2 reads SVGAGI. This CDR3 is CASGKTGGSGNTIYF. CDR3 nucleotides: TGTGCCAGCGGCAAGACAGGCGGCTCTGGAAACACCATATATTTT.

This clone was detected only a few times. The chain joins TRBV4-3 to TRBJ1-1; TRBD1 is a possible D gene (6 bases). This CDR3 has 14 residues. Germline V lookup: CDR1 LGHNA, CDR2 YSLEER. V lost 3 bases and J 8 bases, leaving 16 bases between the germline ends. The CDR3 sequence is CASSQDSRAAEAFF. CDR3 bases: TGCGCCAGCAGCCAGGACAGCCGAGCTGCCGAAGCTTTCTTT.

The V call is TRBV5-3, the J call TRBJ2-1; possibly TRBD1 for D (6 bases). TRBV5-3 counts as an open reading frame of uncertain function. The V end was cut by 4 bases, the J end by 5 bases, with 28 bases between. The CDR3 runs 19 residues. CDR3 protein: CARSLMKVPGDQIHNEQFF. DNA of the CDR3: TGTGCCAGAAGCCTAATGAAAGTACCAGGGGACCAAATCCACAATGAGCAGTTCTTC.

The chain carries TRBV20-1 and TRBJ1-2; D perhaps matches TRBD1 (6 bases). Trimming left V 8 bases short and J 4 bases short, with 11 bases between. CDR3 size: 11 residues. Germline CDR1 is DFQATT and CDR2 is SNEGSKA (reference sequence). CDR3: CSHGGLYGYTF. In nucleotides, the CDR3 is TGCAGTCATGGGGGCCTCTATGGCTACACCTTC.

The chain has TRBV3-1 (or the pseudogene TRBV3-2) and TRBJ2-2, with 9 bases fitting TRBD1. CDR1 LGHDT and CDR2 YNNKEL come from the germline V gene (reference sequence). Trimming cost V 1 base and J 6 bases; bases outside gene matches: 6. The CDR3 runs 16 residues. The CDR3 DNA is TGTGCCAGCAGCCAAGGTTTGGACAGGGGACCCGGGGAGCTGTTTTTT. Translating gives CASSQGLDRGPGELFF.

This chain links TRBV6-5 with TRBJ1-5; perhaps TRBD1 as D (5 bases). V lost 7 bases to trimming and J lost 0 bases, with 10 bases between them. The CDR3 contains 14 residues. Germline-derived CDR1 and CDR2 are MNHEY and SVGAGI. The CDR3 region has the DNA TGTGCCAGCAATGGAGGGGATAGCAATCAGCCCCAGCATTTT. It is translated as CASNGGDSNQPQHF.

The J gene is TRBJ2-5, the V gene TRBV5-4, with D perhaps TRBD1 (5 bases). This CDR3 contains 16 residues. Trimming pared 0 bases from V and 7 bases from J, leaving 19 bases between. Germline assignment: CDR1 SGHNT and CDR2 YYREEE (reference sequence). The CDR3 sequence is CASSLGTGLGITTQYF. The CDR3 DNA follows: TGTGCCAGCAGCTTGGGTACAGGTTTGGGGATTACGACCCAGTACTTC.

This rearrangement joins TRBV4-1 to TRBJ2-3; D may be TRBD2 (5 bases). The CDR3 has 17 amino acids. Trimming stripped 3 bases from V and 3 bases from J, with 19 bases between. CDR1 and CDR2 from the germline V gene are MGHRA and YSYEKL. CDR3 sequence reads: CASSQGIGRPGTDTQYF. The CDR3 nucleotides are TGCGCCAGCAGCCAGGGAATTGGCCGCCCGGGGACAGATACGCAGTATTTT.

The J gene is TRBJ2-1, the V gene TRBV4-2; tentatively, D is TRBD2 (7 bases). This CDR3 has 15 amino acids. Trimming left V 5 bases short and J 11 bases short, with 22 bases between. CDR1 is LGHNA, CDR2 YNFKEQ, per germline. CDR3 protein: CASSSTMESGTKQFF. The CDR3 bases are TGTGCCAGCAGCTCAACGATGGAAAGCGGGACAAAGCAGTTCTTC.

CDR3 sequence (DNA): TGTGCCAGCAGCTTCGACAGGGCGGGGGAAAAACTGTTTTTT. Translating gives CASSFDRAGEKLFF. The chain recombines TRBV6-5 with TRBJ1-4; 7 nucleotides match TRBD1. The CDR3 length is 14 residues. CDR1 is MNHEY, CDR2 SVGAGI, per germline. Unmatched junction bases numbered 9, after V lost 6 bases and J lost 8 bases.

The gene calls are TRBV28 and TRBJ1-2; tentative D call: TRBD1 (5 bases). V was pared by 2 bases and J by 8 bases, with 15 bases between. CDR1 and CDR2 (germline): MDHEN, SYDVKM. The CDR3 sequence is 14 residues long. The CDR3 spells CASSLGGQGSGYTF. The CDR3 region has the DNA TGTGCCAGCAGTTTAGGAGGGCAGGGCTCGGGCTACACCTTC.

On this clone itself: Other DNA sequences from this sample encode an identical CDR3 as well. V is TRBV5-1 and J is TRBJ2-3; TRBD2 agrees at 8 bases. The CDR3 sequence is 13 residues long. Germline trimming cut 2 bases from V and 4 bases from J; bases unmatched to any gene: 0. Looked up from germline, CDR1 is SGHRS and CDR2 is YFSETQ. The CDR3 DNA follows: TGCGCCAGCAGCTTAGCGGGAGCAGATACGCAGTATTTT. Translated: CASSLAGADTQYF.

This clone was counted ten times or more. This chain's CDR3 is CASKIPGQRLPNYGYTF. The CDR3 bases are TGTGCCAGCAAAATACCGGGACAGCGACTTCCTAACTATGGCTACACCTTC. The V call is TRBV28, the J call TRBJ1-2; TRBD1 aligns across 7 bases. Trimming removed 7 bases from V and 0 bases from J; junction bases left unmatched: 14. The CDR3 contains 17 residues. Per germline, CDR1 MDHEN and CDR2 SYDVKM.